This T cell receptor (beta chain) was identified in a study of T cells after somatic rescue of genetic block. Trimming cost V 0 bases and J 5 bases, with 11 bases left between them. The germline V gene has CDR1 MGHRA and CDR2 YSYEKL. This CDR3 comprises 15 residues. This clone was seen only once. Here immunoSEQ multiplex PCR was the method, and the copy in TCRdb shows in-frame clones only, minus some. The sample shows 45,000 to 55,000 clones, more than 90% of them seen only once. The chain combines TRBV4-1 with TRBJ2-1; tentative D call: TRBD2 (6 bases). The sample comprised peripheral blood mononuclear cells (PBMCs). The sequence was obtained from a child under two years old. The CDR3, as DNA: TGCGCCAGCAGCCAAGAGGCGGGACTGAACAATGAGCAGTTCTTC. As protein: CASSQEAGLNNEQFF.